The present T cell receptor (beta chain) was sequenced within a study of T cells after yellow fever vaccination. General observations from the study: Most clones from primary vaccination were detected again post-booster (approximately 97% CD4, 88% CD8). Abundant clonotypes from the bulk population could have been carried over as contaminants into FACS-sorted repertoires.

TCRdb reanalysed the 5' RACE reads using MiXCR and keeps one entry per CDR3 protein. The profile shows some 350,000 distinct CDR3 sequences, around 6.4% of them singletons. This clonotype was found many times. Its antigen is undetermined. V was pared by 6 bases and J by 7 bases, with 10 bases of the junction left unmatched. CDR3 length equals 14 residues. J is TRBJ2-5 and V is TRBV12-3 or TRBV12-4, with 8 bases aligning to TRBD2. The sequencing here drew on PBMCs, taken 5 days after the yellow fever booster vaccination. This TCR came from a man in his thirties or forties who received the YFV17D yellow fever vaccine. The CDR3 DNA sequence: TGTGCCAGCAGGCCGGGACTAGAGTTAGCGACCCAGTACTTC. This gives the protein CASRPGLELATQYF.